This TCR beta chain comes out of a study of T cell repertoires in cytomegalovirus infection. In TCRdb, the reads were re-called with MiXCR into one record per CDR3 protein. The data show around 530,000 distinct CDR3 sequences, around 27% seen once. As for this clonotype: A read error is possible here, since a much larger clone lies one base away.

The germline V gene has CDR1 SGHTA and CDR2 FQGNSA. CDR3 length equals 14 residues. The sequence came from a human donor in good health (CMV status not recorded). Some clones in this sample may be carry-over from other donors' samples. The gene calls are TRBV7-2 and TRBJ2-2; 7 nucleotides match TRBD2. Sequencing was carried out using PBMCs. In DNA form, the CDR3 reads TGTGCCAGCAGCTTAGGACTAGCCACCGGGGAGCTGCTTTTT. As protein: CASSLGLATGELLF.